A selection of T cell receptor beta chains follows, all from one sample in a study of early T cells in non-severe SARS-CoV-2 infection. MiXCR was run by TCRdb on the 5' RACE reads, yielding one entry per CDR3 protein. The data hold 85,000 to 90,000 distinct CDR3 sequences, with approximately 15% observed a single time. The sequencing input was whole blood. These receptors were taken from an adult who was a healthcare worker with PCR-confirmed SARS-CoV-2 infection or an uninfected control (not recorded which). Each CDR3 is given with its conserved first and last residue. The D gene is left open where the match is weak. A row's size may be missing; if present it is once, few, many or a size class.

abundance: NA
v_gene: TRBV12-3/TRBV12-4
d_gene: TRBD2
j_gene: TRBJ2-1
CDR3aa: CASSFLAGGHLDYNEQFF
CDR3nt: TGTGCCAGCAGTTTTTTAGCGGGGGGGCACTTGGATTACAATGAGCAGTTCTTC

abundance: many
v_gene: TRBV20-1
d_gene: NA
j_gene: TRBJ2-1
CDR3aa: CSARVGGDLSYNEQFF
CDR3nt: TGCAGTGCTAGAGTAGGAGGGGATCTGTCCTACAATGAGCAGTTCTTC

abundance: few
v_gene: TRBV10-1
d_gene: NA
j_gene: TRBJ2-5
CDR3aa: CASSEDWEETQYF
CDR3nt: TGCGCCAGCAGTGAGGACTGGGAAGAGACCCAGTACTTC

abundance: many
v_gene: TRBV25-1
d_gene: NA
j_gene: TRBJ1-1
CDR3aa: CASSDPRTPNTEAFF
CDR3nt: TGTGCCAGCAGTGACCCAAGAACACCGAACACTGAAGCTTTCTTT

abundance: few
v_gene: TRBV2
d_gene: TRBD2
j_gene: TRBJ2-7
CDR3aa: CASSEGPGTSNYEQYF
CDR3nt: TGTGCCAGCAGTGAGGGTCCTGGGACTAGCAACTACGAGCAGTACTTC

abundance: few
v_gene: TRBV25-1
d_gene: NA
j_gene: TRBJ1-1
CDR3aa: CASSAHTTEAFF
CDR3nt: TGTGCCAGCAGTGCTCACACCACTGAAGCTTTCTTT

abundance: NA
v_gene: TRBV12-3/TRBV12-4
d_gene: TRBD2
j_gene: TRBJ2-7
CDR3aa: CASSFGLAGVEQYF
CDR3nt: TGTGCCAGCAGTTTTGGGCTAGCGGGGGTGGAGCAGTACTTC

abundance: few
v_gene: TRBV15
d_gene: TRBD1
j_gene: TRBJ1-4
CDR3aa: CATNYRGWNEKLFF
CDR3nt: TGTGCCACCAACTACAGGGGATGGAATGAAAAACTGTTTTTT

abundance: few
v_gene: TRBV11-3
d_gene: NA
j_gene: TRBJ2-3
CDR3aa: CASSPRDLTDTQYF
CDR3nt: TGTGCCAGCAGCCCCAGGGACCTCACAGATACGCAGTATTTT

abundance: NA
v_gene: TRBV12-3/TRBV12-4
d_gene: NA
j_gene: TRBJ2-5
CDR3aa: CASSLAGGVQTQYF
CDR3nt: TGTGCCAGCAGTTTAGCAGGGGGTGTCCAGACCCAGTACTTC

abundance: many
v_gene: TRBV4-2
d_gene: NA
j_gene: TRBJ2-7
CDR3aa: CASSQVGPSEQYF
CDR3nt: TGTGCCAGCAGCCAAGTCGGTCCCTCCGAGCAGTACTTC

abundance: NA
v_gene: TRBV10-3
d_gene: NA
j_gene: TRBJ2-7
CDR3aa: CAISAAINYEQYF
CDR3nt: TGTGCCATCAGTGCGGCAATAAACTACGAGCAGTACTTC

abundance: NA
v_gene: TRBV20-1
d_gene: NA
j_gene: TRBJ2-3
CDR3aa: CSAQKGGVSTDTQYF
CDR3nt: TGCAGTGCACAAAAGGGCGGGGTTAGCACAGATACGCAGTATTTT

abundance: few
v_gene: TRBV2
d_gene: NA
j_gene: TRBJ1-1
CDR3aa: CASTTSRSEAFF
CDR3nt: TGTGCCAGCACCACCTCGAGGTCTGAAGCTTTCTTT

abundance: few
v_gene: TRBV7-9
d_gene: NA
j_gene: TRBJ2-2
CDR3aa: CASSPGGGSRTGELFF
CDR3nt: TGTGCCAGCAGCCCCGGAGGGGGGAGTAGAACCGGGGAGCTGTTTTTT

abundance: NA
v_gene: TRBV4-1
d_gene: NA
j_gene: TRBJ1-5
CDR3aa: CASSQVENSNQPQHF
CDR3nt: TGCGCCAGCAGCCAAGTTGAAAATAGCAATCAGCCCCAGCATTTT

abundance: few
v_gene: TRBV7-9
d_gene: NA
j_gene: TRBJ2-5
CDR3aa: CASSLVSGSRTQYF
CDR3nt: TGTGCCAGCAGCTTAGTCTCAGGGAGTCGGACCCAGTACTTC

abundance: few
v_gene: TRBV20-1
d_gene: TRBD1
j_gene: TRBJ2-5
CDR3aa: CSAQDRELWTQYF
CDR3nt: TGCAGTGCTCAGGACAGGGAGTTATGGACCCAGTACTTC

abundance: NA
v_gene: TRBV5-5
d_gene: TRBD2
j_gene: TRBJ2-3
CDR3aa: CASRPYGTSGRGDTQYF
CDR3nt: TGTGCCAGCAGACCGTACGGGACTAGCGGACGGGGCGATACGCAGTATTTT

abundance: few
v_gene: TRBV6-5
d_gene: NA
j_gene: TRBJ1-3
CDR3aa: CASSYSPQASSGNTIYF
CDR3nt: TGTGCCAGCAGTTACTCTCCCCAGGCGAGCTCTGGAAACACCATATATTTT

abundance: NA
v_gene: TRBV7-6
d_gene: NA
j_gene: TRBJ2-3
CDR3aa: CASSRPREASTDTQYF
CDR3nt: TGTGCCAGCAGCCGTCCGAGGGAGGCTAGCACAGATACGCAGTATTTT

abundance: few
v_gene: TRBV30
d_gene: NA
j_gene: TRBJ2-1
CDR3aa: CAWVPSSPPYNEQFF
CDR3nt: TGTGCCTGGGTTCCCTCTAGCCCTCCCTACAATGAGCAGTTCTTC

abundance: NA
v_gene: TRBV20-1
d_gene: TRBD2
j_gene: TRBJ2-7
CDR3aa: CSARELAGDSYEQYF
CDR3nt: TGCAGTGCTAGAGAACTAGCGGGGGACTCCTACGAGCAGTACTTC

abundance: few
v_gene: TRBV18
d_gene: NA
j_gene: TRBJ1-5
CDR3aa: CASSPGQGHNQPQHF
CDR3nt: TGTGCCAGCTCACCTGGCCAGGGCCACAATCAGCCCCAGCATTTT

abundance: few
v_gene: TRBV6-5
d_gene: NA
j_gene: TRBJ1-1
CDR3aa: CASSYSRGSGTEAFF
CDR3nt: TGTGCCAGCAGTTACTCCCGGGGAAGCGGAACTGAAGCTTTCTTT

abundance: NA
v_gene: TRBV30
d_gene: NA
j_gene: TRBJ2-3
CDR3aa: CAWSSLGGDTQYF
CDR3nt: TGTGCCTGGTCAAGTCTGGGGGGAGATACGCAGTATTTT

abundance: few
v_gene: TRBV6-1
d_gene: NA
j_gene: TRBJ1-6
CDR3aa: CASSENGRSPNSPLHF
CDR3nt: TGTGCCAGCAGTGAAAACGGCAGGAGCCCCAATTCACCCCTCCACTTT

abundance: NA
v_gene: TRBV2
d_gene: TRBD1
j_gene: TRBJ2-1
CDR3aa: CASREGQGLANEQFF
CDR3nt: TGTGCCAGCAGGGAGGGACAGGGCCTAGCCAATGAGCAGTTCTTC

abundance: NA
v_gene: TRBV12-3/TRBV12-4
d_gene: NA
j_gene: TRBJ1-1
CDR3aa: CASSPRLQGTEAFF
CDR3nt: TGTGCCAGCAGCCCCAGATTACAAGGGACTGAAGCTTTCTTT

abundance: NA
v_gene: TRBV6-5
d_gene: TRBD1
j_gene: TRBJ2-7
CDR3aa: CASANRDSYNEQYF
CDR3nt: TGTGCCAGCGCGAACCGGGACAGTTACAACGAGCAGTACTTC

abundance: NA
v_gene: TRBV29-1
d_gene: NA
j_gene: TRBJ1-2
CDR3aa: CSVPYTSANYGYTF
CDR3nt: TGCAGCGTGCCCTACACCTCAGCTAACTATGGCTACACCTTC

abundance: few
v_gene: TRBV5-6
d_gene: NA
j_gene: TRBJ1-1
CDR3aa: CASSLVVLNTEAFF
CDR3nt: TGTGCCAGCAGCTTGGTAGTTCTGAACACTGAAGCTTTCTTT

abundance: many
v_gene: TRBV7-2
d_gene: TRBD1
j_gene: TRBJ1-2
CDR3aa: CASSATQGKVSGYTF
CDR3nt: TGTGCCAGCAGCGCCACACAGGGGAAAGTGAGCGGCTACACCTTC

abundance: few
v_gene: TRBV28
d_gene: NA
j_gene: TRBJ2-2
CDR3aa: CASSLGLLTGELFF
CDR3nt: TGTGCCAGCAGTCTGGGGCTTCTCACCGGGGAGCTGTTTTTT

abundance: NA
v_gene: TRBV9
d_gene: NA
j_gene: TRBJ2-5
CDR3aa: CASSARTLPGETQYF
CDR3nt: TGTGCCAGCAGCGCAAGGACATTACCGGGGGAGACCCAGTACTTC

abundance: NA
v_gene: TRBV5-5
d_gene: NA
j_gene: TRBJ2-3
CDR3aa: CASSLLPQGTDTQYF
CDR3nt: TGTGCCAGCAGCCTCCTCCCTCAGGGCACAGATACGCAGTATTTT

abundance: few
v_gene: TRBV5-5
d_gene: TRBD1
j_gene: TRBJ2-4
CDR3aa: CASSRTGMDGNIQYF
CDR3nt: TGTGCCAGCAGCAGGACAGGGATGGACGGAAACATTCAGTACTTC

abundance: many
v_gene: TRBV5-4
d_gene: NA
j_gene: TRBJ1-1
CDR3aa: CASSWGNTEAFF
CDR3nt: TGTGCCAGCAGCTGGGGGAACACTGAAGCTTTCTTT

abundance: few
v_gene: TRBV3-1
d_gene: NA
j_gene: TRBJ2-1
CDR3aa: CASSQDYNEQFF
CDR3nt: TGTGCCAGCAGCCAAGATTACAATGAGCAGTTCTTC

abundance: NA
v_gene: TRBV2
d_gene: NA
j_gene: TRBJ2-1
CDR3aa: CARGGPSSYNEQFF
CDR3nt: TGTGCCAGAGGGGGGCCGAGCTCCTACAATGAGCAGTTCTTC

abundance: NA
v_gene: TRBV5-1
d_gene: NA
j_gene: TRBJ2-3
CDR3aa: CASSLSRDSVRTDTQYF
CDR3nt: TGCGCCAGCAGCCTCTCGAGGGATAGCGTACGCACAGATACGCAGTATTTT

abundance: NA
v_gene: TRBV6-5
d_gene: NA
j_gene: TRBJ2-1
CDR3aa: CASRPIGLNGNNEQFF
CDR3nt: TGTGCCAGCAGACCCATTGGACTCAACGGAAACAATGAGCAGTTCTTC

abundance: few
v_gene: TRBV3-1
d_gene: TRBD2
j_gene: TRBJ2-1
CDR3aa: CASSVTSGIYNEQFF
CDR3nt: TGTGCCAGCAGCGTAACTAGCGGGATCTACAATGAGCAGTTCTTC

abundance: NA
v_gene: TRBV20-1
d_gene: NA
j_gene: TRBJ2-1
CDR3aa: CSAHPRTRRDEQFF
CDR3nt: TGCAGTGCTCATCCGAGGACTCGGCGGGATGAGCAGTTCTTC

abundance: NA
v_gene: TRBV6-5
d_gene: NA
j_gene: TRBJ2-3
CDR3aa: CASSDGPIQEDTQYF
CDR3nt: TGTGCCAGCAGCGATGGGCCTATACAGGAAGATACGCAGTATTTT

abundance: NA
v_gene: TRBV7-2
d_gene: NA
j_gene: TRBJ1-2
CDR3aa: CASRRGREDTNYGYTF
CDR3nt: TGTGCCAGCAGGCGGGGTAGGGAAGACACTAACTATGGCTACACCTTC

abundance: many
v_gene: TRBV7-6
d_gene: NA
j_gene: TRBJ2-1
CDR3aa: CASSLARWNEQFF
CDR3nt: TGTGCCAGCAGCTTAGCGCGGTGGAATGAGCAGTTCTTC

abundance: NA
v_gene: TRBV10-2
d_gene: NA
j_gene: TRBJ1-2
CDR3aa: CASSERGNYGYTF
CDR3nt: TGCGCCAGCAGTGAGCGGGGAAACTATGGCTACACCTTC

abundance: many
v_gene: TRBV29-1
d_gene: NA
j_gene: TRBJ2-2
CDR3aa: CSVRSGNTGELFF
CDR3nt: TGCAGCGTTAGGTCAGGAAACACCGGGGAGCTGTTTTTT

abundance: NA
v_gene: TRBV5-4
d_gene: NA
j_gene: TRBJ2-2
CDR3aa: CASSSGLNGELFF
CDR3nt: TGTGCCAGCAGCTCCGGGTTAAACGGGGAGCTGTTTTTT

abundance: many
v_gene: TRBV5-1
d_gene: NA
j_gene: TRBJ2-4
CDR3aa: CASSLDPGLNIQYF
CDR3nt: TGCGCCAGCAGCTTGGATCCAGGGCTTAACATTCAGTACTTC

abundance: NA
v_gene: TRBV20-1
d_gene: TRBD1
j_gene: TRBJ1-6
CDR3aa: CSVRTGWLPLHF
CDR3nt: TGCAGTGTTAGGACAGGGTGGTTACCCCTCCACTTT

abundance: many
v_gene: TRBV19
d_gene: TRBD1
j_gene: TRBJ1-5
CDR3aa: CASSGDRSNQPQHF
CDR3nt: TGTGCCAGTAGTGGGGACAGGAGCAATCAGCCCCAGCATTTT